One and the same sample provided the 20 T cell receptor beta chains below, sequenced in a study of blood T cells in healthy people across ages. Primers used in a second PCR of roughly 6 to 11 cycles were a sample-barcoded 5' primer and a J-beta primer mix. TCRdb recomputed calls from the 5' RACE reads with MiXCR, one row per CDR3 protein. This table holds around 1,600,000 distinct CDR3 sequences, approximately 43% found once. The sample comprised blood. Source of these receptors: a young woman in good health.

In this sample, this clonotype turned up a few times. This sequence joins TRBV2 and TRBJ2-4; D is ambiguous. Trimming took 5 bases from V and 6 from J, leaving 11 bases between them. The germline CDR1 and CDR2 sequences are SNHLY and FYNNEI. The CDR3 consists of 13 residues. CDR3 DNA sequence: TGTGCCAGCAGTTCCCCCCTTTTAAACATTCAGTACTTC. It codes for CASSSPLLNIQYF. Complete variable domain (other parts from reference TRBV2 and TRBJ2-4): EPEVTQTPSHQVTQMGQEVILRCVPISNHLYFYWYRQILGQKVEFLVSFYNNEISEKSEIFDDQFSVERPDGSNFTLKIRSTKLEDSAMYFCASSSPLLNIQYFGAGTRLSVL.

In DNA form, the CDR3 reads TGCGCCAGCAGCCTTGGACTAGCGGGGATCAGCACAGATACGCAGTATTTT. Amino acid sequence: CASSLGLAGISTDTQYF. The V gene is TRBV4-1, the J gene TRBJ2-3, with TRBD2 matching over 12 bases. The CDR3 is made up of 17 amino acids. The V gene's germline CDR1 is MGHRA and CDR2 YSYEKL. Unmatched junction bases numbered 5, after V lost 4 bases and J lost 0 bases.

V gene TRBV7-2 combines with J gene TRBJ1-1; D unresolved. V lost 5 bases and J lost 1, with 11 bases in between. This CDR3 spans 14 amino acids. Germline CDR1 and CDR2: SGHTA and FQGNSA. DNA of the CDR3: TGTGCCAGCAGCCGCTCGACGGGGAACACTGAAGCTTTCTTT. Protein: CASSRSTGNTEAFF.

This clonotype occurred a few times. The gene calls are TRBV10-3 and TRBJ2-3; D is ambiguous. V dropped 1 base and J dropped 10 bases, with 15 bases sitting between them. Germline CDR1 and CDR2: ENHRY and SYGVKD. CDR3 size: 14 residues. The CDR3 DNA sequence: TGTGCCATCAGTGAGTTGGTCCATCTGGAATCGCAGTATTTT. As protein: CAISELVHLESQYF.

Comments on this clonotype: The junction departs from the called germline gene at one end, perhaps through a read error. The gene calls are TRBV7-7 and TRBJ2-2; perhaps D is TRBD1 or TRBD2 (5 bases each). Germline V gene lookup returns CDR1 SSHAT and CDR2 FNYEAQ (reference sequence). The CDR3 runs to 15 residues. Here the CDR3 reads CASSLGTGLAGELFF. CDR3 nucleotides: TGTGCTAGCAGCTTGGGGACGGGTTTGGCCGGGGAGCTGTTTTTT.

As DNA, the CDR3 is TGTGCCAGCTCACTTTCCCGGGGGCCGCGGAACACTGAAGCTTTCTTT. It yields the protein CASSLSRGPRNTEAFF. This chain joins TRBV18 and TRBJ1-1; perhaps TRBD1 as D (6 bases). The ends were cut back, 4 bases at V and 1 base at J, with 16 bases in the middle. The CDR3 length is 16 residues. CDR1 is KGHSH, CDR2 LQKENI, per germline.

The chain combines TRBV29-1 with TRBJ2-1; 8 nucleotides align to TRBD2. Trimming took 5 bases from V and 8 from J; bases not matched to a gene: 11. The CDR3 extends over 14 amino acids. Germline CDR1 and CDR2: SQVTM and ANQGSEA. The CDR3 nucleotides are TGCAGCGTTTCTCCCGGGGGGGAGGGACATGAGCAGTTCTTC. This encodes CSVSPGGEGHEQFF.

V gene TRBV7-2 combines with J gene TRBJ1-2, with D hard to call. V lost 1 base and J lost 5, with 8 bases in between. The V gene's germline CDR1 is SGHTA and CDR2 FQGNSA. The CDR3 covers 13 residues. The CDR3 region has the DNA TGTGCCAGCAGCTTAGAACAGCTTTATGGCTACACCTTC. Translation gives CASSLEQLYGYTF.

This chain connects TRBV6-6 to TRBJ2-7, with 10 bases identical to TRBD2. There are 14 residues in the CDR3. J lost 7 bases, V lost 6 bases, and 9 bases had no gene match. From germline, CDR1 is MNHNY and CDR2 SVGAGI (reference sequence). DNA of the CDR3: TGTGCCAGCAGCCCTAGCGGGAGAAACAATGAGCAGTACTTC. This codes for CASSPSGRNNEQYF.

There are a few counts of this clonotype. An end of the junction differs from the germline gene, which may be a read error. This chain connects TRBV6-6 to TRBJ1-5; no clear D. Per the germline V gene, CDR1 is MNHNY and CDR2 is SVGAGI (reference sequence). CDR3 length: 11 residues. The CDR3 spells CARSSAQPQHF. CDR3 sequence (DNA): TGTGCCCGCAGTTCTGCTCAGCCCCAGCATTTT.

The chain is built from TRBV9 and TRBJ2-5, with D uncertain. Germline lookup yields CDR1 SGDLS and CDR2 YYNGEE. There are 14 residues in the CDR3. V was trimmed by 3 bases and J by 3 bases, leaving 12 bases between them. CDR3 protein: CASSGHRVEETQYF. CDR3 DNA: TGTGCCAGCAGCGGACATCGGGTGGAAGAGACCCAGTACTTC.

The chain carries TRBV27 and TRBJ2-3, with 7 bases identical to TRBD2. Germline CDR1 is MNHEY and CDR2 is SMNVEV (reference sequence). CDR3 length equals 17 residues. Trimming at V came to 4 bases and at J to 0 bases, leaving 10 bases not matched to a gene. CDR3 nucleotides: TGTGCCAGCAGTTCACCCCGGGGGGAGGGGAGCACAGATACGCAGTATTTT. It yields the protein CASSSPRGEGSTDTQYF.

This chain uses TRBV20-1 with TRBJ2-5, with TRBD2 identical over 7 bases. V was pared by 5 bases and J by 1 base, with 16 bases of the junction left unmatched. Germline V gene lookup returns CDR1 DFQATT and CDR2 SNEGSKA (reference sequence). This CDR3 comprises 17 residues. The CDR3 is CSADSYTRELFQETQYF. In nucleotides, the CDR3 is TGCAGTGCTGATAGTTATACGCGGGAGCTGTTCCAAGAGACCCAGTACTTC.

In its sample, this clonotype was seen a few times. J is TRBJ2-5 and V is TRBV20-1; D gene ambiguous. Germline V CDR1 and CDR2: DFQATT, SNEGSKA (reference sequence). This CDR3 is built from 13 residues. Between the trimmed V and J ends, which lost 3 bases and 11 bases, there was a span of 19 bases. CDR3 region: CSASLKARFEQYF. The CDR3 DNA follows: TGCAGTGCTAGTTTAAAAGCTCGGTTTGAGCAGTACTTC.

This clonotype was observed a handful of times. The J gene is TRBJ2-7, the V gene TRBV28, with D perhaps matching TRBD1 (6 bases). Deletions cut 4 bases from V and 2 bases from J, with 18 bases between. CDR1 is MDHEN and CDR2 is SYDVKM in the germline V gene. The CDR3 is 16 residues long. CDR3 sequence reads: CASSSPRQVNPYEQYF. CDR3 nucleotides: TGTGCCAGCAGTTCCCCCCGACAGGTTAACCCCTACGAGCAGTACTTC.

As for this clonotype: One end of the junction does not line up with germline, which may come from a read error. The rearrangement uses TRBV7-7 and TRBJ2-1; 7 bases are a match to TRBD2. The J call could be wrong; TRBJ2-7 is a better fit for the DNA end. The germline V gene has CDR1 SSHAT and CDR2 FNYEAQ (reference sequence). CDR3 length: 17 amino acids. The CDR3 DNA follows: TGTGCTAGCAGCTTAGAAAGTGGGAGGGCCTCCTACAATGAGCAGTACTTC. This codes for CASSLESGRASYNEQYF.

Only a few counts were recorded for this clonotype. The genes are TRBV4-3 and TRBJ2-5; D not certain. CDR3 length equals 17 residues. Germline CDR1 reads LGHNA; CDR2 reads YSLEER. Trimming shortened V by 4 bases and J by 4 bases, and 22 bases separated the two germline ends. The CDR3 is CASSPLTGARRIETQYF. The CDR3 bases are TGCGCCAGCAGCCCCTTGACTGGAGCAAGGCGTATAGAGACCCAGTACTTC.

In this sample, this clonotype turned up a few times. The chain couples TRBV13 to TRBJ2-7, with a tentative D call TRBD1 (6 bases). Deletions cut 2 bases from V and 1 base from J, with 12 bases between. Germline lookup yields CDR1 PRHDT and CDR2 FYEKMQ (reference sequence). The CDR3 is 15 residues long. The CDR3 protein is CASSLSGESSYEQYF. The CDR3 nucleotides read TGTGCCAGCAGCTTATCAGGGGAAAGTTCCTACGAGCAGTACTTC.

The chain couples TRBV28 to TRBJ1-3; tentative D call: TRBD1 (5 bases). V was clipped by 6 bases and J by 2 bases, with 8 bases between them. In germline, CDR1 is MDHEN, CDR2 SYDVKM. The CDR3 has 13 residues. The CDR3 sequence: CASRSGPGNTIYF. DNA of the CDR3: TGTGCCAGCAGGTCAGGGCCTGGAAACACCATATATTTT.

This clonotype occurred once. CDR3 in DNA: TGTGCCAGCAGCGGCGGGGGGGCAGGTAATGAGCAGTTCTTC. It translates to CASSGGGAGNEQFF. The rearrangement joins TRBV9 to TRBJ2-1, with 9 bases aligning to TRBD2. CDR1 and CDR2 (germline): SGDLS, YYNGEE. The CDR3 is 14 residues long. The V segment lost 3 bases and the J segment 7 bases; nucleotides outside the gene matches: 5.